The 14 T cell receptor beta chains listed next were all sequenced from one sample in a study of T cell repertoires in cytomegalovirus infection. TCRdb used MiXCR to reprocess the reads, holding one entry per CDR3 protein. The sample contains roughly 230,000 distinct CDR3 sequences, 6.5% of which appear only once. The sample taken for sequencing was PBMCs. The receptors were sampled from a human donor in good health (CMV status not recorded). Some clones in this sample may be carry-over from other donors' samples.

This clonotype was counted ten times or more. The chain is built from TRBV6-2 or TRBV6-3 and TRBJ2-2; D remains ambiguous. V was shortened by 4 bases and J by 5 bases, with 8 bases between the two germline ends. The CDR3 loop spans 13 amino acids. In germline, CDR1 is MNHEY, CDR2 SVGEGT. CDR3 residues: CASSFKYTGELFF. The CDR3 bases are TGTGCCAGCAGTTTCAAATATACCGGGGAGCTGTTTTTT.

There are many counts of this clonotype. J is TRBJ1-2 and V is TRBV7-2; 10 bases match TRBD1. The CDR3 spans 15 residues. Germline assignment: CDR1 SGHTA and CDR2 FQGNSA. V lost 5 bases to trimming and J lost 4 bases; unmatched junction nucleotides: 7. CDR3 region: CASSNPGQGFYGYTF. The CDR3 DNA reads TGTGCCAGCAGCAACCCGGGACAGGGGTTCTATGGCTACACCTTC.

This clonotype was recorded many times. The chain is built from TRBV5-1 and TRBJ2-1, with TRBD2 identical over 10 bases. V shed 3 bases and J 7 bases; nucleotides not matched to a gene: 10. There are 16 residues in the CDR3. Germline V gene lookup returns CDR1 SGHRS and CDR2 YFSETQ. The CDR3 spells CASSWGGLAPSNEQFF. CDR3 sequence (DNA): TGCGCCAGCAGCTGGGGGGGACTAGCGCCATCGAATGAGCAGTTCTTC.

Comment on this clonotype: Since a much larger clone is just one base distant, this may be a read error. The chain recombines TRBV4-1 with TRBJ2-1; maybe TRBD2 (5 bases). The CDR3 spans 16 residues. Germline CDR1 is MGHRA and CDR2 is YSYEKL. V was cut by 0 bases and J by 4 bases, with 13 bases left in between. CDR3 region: CASSQDPEAEYNEQFF. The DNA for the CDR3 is TGCGCCAGCAGCCAAGATCCGGAAGCGGAGTACAATGAGCAGTTCTTC.

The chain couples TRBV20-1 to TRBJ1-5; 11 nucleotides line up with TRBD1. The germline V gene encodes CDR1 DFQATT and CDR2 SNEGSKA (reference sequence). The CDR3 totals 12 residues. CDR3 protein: CSWDRGGQPQHF. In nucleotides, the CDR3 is TGCAGCTGGGACAGGGGGGGTCAGCCCCAGCATTTT.

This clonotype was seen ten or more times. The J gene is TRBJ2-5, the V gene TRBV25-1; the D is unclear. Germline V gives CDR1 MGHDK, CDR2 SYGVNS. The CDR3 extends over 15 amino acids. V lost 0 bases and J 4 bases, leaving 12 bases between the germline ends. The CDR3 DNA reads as TGTGCCAGCAGTGAATATGGTGGCAGCCGAGAGACCCAGTACTTC. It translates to CASSEYGGSRETQYF.

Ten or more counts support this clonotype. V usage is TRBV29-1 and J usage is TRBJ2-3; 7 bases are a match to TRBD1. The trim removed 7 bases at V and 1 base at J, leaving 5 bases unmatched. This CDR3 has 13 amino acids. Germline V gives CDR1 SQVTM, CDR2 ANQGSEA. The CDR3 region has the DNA TGCAGCGGACAGGGAGAGGGCACAGATACGCAGTATTTT. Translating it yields CSGQGEGTDTQYF.

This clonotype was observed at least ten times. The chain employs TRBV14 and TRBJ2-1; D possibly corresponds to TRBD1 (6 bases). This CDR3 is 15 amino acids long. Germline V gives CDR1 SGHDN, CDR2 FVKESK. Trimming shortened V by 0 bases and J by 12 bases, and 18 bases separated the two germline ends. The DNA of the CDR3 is TGTGCCAGCAGCCAAGATCTCCCCGGGGCAGGGGTGCAGTTCTTC. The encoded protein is CASSQDLPGAGVQFF.

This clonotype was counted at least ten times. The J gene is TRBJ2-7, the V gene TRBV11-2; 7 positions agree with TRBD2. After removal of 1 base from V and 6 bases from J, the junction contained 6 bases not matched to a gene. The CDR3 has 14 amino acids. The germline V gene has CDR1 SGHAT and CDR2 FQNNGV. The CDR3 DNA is TGTGCCAGCAGCTTAGGGGGTCGCGGGGGCGAGCAGTACTTC. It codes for CASSLGGRGGEQYF.

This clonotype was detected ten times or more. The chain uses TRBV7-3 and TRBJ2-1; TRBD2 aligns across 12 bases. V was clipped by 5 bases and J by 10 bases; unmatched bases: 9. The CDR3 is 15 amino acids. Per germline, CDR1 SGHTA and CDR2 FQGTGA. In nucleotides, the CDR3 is TGTGCCAGCAGCATCACTAGCGGGGGGCCCGTCGAGCAGTTCTTC. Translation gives CASSITSGGPVEQFF.

For the CDR3, the DNA is TGTGCCATCAGTGAGGATAGCGTAAGACGTGGGGATACGCAGTATTTT. It translates to CAISEDSVRRGDTQYF. V usage is TRBV10-3 and J usage is TRBJ2-3; TRBD2 is a possible D gene (5 bases). Germline V gives CDR1 ENHRY, CDR2 SYGVKD. V lost 2 bases to trimming and J lost 6 bases, with 18 bases between them. This CDR3 has 16 amino acids.

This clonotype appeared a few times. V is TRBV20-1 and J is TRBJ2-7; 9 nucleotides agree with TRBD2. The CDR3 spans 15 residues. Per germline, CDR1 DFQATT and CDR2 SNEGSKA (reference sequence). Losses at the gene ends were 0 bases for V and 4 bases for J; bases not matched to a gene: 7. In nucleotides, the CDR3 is TGCAGTGCTAGAGATACGACTAGCGGCCCATACGAGCAGTACTTC. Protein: CSARDTTSGPYEQYF.

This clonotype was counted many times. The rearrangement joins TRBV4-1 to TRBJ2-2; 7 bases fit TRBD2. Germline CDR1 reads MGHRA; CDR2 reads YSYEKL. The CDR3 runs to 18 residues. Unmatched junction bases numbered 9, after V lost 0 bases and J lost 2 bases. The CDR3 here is CASSQDWERDYNTGELFF. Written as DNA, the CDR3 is TGCGCCAGCAGCCAAGATTGGGAAAGGGACTATAACACCGGGGAGCTGTTTTTT.

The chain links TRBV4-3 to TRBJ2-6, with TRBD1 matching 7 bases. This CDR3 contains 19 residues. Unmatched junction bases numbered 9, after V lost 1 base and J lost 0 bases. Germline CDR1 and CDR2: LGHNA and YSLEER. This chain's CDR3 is CASSQGGQDTFSGANVLTF. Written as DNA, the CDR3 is TGCGCCAGCAGCCAAGGAGGACAGGATACCTTCTCTGGGGCCAACGTCCTGACTTTC.